The 6 T cell receptor beta chains presented below share a single source sample, sequenced in a study of cytomegalovirus exposure and HLA in healthy donors. The PCR was carried out with 60 Vbeta primers and 13 Jbeta primers. TCRdb's copy holds only in-frame clones and misses some; the assay was immunoSEQ multiplex PCR. The table has 250,000 to 300,000 clones, about nine tenths seen once. The specimen sequenced was PBMCs. The receptors originated from a girl under 10 years old in good health and CMV-seronegative.

The chain has TRBV11-2 and TRBJ1-1; D gene uncertain. V lost 3 bases and J 0 bases, leaving 5 bases between the germline ends. Germline values: CDR1 SGHAT, CDR2 FQNNGV. The CDR3 has 13 residues. In nucleotides, the CDR3 is TGTGCCAGCAGCTTCAGGTTGAACACTGAAGCTTTCTTT. It yields the protein CASSFRLNTEAFF.

The chain has TRBV6-5 and TRBJ1-2, with 12 positions matching TRBD1. Germline CDR1 and CDR2: MNHEY and SVGAGI. V shed 4 bases, J shed 6 bases, and the junction held 6 bases outside the gene matches. The CDR3 has 15 residues. The CDR3 bases are TGTGCCAGCAGTTCTACCGGGACAGGGGGCAATGGCTACACCTTC. This encodes CASSSTGTGGNGYTF.

The rearrangement joins TRBV14 to TRBJ2-1, with TRBD2 identical over 13 bases. The CDR3 extends over 16 amino acids. The germline V gene encodes CDR1 SGHDN and CDR2 FVKESK. With 0 bases clipped from V and 8 bases from J, the junction kept 4 bases outside the gene matches. For the CDR3, the DNA is TGTGCCAGCAGCCAAGATTACACTAGCGGGAGGGATGAGCAGTTCTTC. This codes for CASSQDYTSGRDEQFF.

The chain links TRBV7-8 to TRBJ2-6; TRBD1 matches at 9 bases. This CDR3 has 18 residues. CDR1 SGHVS and CDR2 FQNEAQ come from the germline V gene. Germline trimming cut 5 bases from V and 3 bases from J; bases unmatched to any gene: 11. CDR3 protein: CASSPGAQGAVGANVLTF. In nucleotides, the CDR3 is TGTGCCAGCAGCCCAGGAGCACAGGGGGCTGTTGGGGCCAACGTCCTGACTTTC.

The CDR3, as DNA: TGTGCCAGCAGTTACACTAGCGGGAACAGTCTGGGAGAGCAGTACTTC. Translating gives CASSYTSGNSLGEQYF. This chain joins TRBV6-5 and TRBJ2-7; TRBD2 matches 10 bases. After removal of 2 bases from V and 7 bases from J, the junction contained 11 bases not matched to a gene. CDR3 length equals 16 residues. The V gene's germline CDR1 is MNHEY and CDR2 SVGAGI.

The V call is TRBV6-5, the J call TRBJ2-7; no definite D call. Germline values: CDR1 MNHEY, CDR2 SVGAGI. The CDR3 loop spans 12 amino acids. Trimming took 6 bases from V and 6 from J, leaving 12 bases between them. CDR3 coding DNA: TGTGCCAGCAGGATCCAGGCTTCCGAGCAGTACTTC. Translating gives CASRIQASEQYF.